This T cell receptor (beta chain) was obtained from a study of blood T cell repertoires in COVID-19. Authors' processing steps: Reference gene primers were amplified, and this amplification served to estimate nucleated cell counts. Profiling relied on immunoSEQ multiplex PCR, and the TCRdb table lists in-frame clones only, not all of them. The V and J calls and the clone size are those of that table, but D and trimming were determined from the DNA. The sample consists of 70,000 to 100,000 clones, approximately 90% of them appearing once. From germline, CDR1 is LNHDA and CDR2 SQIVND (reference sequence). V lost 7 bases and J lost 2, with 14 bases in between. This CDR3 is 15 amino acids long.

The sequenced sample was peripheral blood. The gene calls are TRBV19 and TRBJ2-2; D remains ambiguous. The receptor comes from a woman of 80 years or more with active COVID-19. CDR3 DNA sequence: TGTGCCAGTACAGCCACAGCCACCAACACCGGGGAGCTGTTTTTT. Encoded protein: CASTATATNTGELFF.